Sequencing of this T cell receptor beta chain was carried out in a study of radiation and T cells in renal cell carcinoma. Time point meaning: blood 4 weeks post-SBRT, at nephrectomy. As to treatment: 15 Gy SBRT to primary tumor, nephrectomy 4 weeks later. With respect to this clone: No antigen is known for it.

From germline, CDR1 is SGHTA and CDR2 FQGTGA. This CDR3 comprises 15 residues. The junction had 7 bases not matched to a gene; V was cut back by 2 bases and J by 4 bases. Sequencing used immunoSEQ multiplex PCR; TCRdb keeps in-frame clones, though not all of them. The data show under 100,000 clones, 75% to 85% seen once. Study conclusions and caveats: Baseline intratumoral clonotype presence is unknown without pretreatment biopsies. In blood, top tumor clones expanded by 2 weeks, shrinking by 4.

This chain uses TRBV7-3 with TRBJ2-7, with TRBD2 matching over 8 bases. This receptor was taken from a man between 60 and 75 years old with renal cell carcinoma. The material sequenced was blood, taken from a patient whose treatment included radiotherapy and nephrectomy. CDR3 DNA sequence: TGTGCCAGCAGCTTACCGGGGACTAGACAGTACGAGCAGTACTTC. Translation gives CASSLPGTRQYEQYF.